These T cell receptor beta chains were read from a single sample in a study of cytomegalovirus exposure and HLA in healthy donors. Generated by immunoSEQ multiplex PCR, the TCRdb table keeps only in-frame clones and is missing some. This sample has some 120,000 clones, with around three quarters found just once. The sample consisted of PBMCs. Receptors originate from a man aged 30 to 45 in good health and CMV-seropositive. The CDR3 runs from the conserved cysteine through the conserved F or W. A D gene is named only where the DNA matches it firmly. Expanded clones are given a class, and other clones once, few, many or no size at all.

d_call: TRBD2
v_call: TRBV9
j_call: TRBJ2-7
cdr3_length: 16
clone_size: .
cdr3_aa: CASSPSPAGGLYEQYF
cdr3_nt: TGTGCCAGCAGCCCTTCTCCAGCGGGGGGACTCTACGAGCAGTACTTC

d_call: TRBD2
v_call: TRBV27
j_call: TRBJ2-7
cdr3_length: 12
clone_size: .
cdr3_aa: CATSLGGDEQYF
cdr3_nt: TGTGCCACCTCCCTGGGGGGGGACGAGCAGTACTTC

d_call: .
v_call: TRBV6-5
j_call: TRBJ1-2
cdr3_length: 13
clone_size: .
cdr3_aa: CASSYVRNYGYTF
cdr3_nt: TGTGCCAGCAGTTATGTCAGAAACTATGGCTACACCTTC

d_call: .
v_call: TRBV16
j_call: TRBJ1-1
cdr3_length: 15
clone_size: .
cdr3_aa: CASSHSDSLGAEAFF
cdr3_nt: TGTGCCAGCAGCCACTCGGACAGCCTTGGCGCTGAAGCTTTCTTT

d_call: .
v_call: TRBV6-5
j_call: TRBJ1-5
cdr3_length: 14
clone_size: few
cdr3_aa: CASTPGRPNQPQHF
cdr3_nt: TGTGCCAGCACTCCGGGGAGACCGAATCAGCCCCAGCATTTT

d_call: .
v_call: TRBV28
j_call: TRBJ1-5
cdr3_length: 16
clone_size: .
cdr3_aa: CASSSERQEKNQPQHF
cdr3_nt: TGTGCCAGCAGTTCCGAACGACAGGAGAAAAATCAGCCCCAGCATTTT

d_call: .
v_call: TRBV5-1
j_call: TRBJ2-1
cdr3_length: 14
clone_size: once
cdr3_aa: CASSLRTFYNEQFF
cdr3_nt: TGCGCCAGCAGCCTTCGGACATTTTACAATGAGCAGTTCTTC

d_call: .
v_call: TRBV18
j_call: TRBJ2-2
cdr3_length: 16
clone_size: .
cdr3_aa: CASSPLGGASTGELFF
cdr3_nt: TGTGCCAGCTCACCACTTGGGGGCGCAAGCACCGGGGAGCTGTTTTTT

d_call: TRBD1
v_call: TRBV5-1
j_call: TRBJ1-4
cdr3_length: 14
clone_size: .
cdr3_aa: CASSLVGQAEKLFF
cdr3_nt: TGCGCCAGCAGCTTGGTAGGACAGGCTGAAAAACTGTTTTTT

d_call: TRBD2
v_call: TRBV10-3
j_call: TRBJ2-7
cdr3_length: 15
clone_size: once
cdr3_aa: CAMGSGGGAGREQYF
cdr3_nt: TGTGCCATGGGGTCAGGCGGGGGGGCGGGTAGGGAGCAGTACTTC

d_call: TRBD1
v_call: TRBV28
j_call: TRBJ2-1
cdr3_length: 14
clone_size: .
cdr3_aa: CASSSTGVPNEQFF
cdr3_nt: TGTGCCAGCAGTTCCACAGGGGTCCCCAATGAGCAGTTCTTC

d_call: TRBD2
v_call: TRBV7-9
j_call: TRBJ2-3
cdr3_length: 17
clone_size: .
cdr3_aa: CASSLVGGGGGEDTQYF
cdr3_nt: TGTGCCAGCAGCTTAGTAGGCGGCGGCGGGGGGGAAGATACGCAGTATTTT

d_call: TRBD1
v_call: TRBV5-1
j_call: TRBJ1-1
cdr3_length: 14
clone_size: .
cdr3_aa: CASSWGQGRTEAFF
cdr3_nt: TGCGCCAGCAGCTGGGGACAGGGGCGGACTGAAGCTTTCTTT

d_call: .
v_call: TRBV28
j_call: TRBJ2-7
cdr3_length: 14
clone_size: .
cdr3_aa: CASSLTEYSYEQYF
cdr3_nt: TGTGCCAGCAGTTTGACAGAATACTCCTACGAGCAGTACTTC

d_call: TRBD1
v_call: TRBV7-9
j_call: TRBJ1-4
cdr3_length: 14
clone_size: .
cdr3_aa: CSSSLGQGDEKLFF
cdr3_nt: TGTTCCAGCAGCTTGGGACAGGGCGATGAAAAACTGTTTTTT

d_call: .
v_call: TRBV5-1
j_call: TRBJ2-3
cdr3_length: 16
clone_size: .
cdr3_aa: CASSLEGDGGWNTQYF
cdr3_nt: TGCGCCAGCAGCTTGGAAGGGGACGGGGGATGGAATACGCAGTATTTT

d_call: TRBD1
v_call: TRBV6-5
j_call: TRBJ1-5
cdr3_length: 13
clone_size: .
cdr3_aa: CASSKDRDEPQHF
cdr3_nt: TGTGCCAGCAGTAAGGACAGGGATGAGCCCCAGCATTTT

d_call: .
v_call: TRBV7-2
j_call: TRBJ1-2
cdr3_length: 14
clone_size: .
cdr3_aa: CASSVRVHRRGYPF
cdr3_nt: TGTGCCAGCAGCGTACGGGTCCACCGTCGAGGCTACCCCTTC

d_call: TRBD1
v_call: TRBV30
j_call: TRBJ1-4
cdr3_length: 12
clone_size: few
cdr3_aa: CACPGQGEKLFF
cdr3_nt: TGTGCCTGTCCGGGACAGGGAGAAAAACTGTTTTTT

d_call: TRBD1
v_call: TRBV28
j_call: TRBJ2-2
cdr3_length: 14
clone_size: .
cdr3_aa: CASQFQRQGRELFF
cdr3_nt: TGTGCCAGCCAGTTTCAGAGACAGGGCCGGGAGCTGTTTTTT

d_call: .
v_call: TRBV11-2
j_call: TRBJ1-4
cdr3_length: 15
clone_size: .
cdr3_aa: CASSSPTDTNEKLFF
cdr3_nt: TGTGCCAGCAGCTCCCCGACAGACACTAATGAAAAACTGTTTTTT

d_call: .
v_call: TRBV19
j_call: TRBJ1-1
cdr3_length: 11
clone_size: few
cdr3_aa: CASMLGVRAFF
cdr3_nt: TGTGCCAGTATGCTGGGCGTGAGAGCTTTCTTT

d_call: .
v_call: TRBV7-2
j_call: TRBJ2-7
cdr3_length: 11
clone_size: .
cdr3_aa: CASGLGGEQYF
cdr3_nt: TGTGCCAGTGGACTGGGAGGCGAGCAGTACTTC

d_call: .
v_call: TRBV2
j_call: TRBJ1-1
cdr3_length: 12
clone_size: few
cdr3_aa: CASMGTGTEAFF
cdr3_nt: TGTGCCAGCATGGGAACAGGCACTGAAGCTTTCTTT

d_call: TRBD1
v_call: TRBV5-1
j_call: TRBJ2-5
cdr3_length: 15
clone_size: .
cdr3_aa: CASSFMTGDQETQYF
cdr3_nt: TGCGCCAGCAGCTTTATGACAGGGGACCAAGAGACCCAGTACTTC

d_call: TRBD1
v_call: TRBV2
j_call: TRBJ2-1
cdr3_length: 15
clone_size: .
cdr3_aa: CASSDRDRGSGEQFF
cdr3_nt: TGTGCCAGCAGTGACCGGGACAGGGGCAGTGGTGAGCAGTTCTTC

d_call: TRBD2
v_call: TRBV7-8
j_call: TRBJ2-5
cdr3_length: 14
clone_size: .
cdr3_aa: CASSFPGLEETQYF
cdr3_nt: TGTGCCAGCAGCTTTCCGGGACTAGAAGAGACCCAGTACTTC

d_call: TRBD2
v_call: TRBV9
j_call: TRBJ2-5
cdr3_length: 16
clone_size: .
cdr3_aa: CASSVGSGGIQETQYF
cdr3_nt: TGTGCCAGCAGCGTAGGTAGCGGGGGGATCCAAGAGACCCAGTACTTC

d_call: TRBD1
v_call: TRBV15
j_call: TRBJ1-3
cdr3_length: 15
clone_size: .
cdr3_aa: CATSRPEGARNTIYF
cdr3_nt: TGTGCCACCAGCCGGCCCGAGGGGGCCCGAAACACCATATATTTT

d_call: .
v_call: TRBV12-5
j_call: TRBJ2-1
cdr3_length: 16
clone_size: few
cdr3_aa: CASGSNRAGAYNEQFF
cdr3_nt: TGTGCTAGTGGTTCCAACAGGGCTGGCGCCTACAATGAGCAGTTCTTC

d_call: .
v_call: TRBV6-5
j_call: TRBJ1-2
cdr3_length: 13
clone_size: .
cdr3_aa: CATKASGVYGYTF
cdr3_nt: TGTGCCACTAAAGCCTCCGGGGTCTATGGCTACACCTTC

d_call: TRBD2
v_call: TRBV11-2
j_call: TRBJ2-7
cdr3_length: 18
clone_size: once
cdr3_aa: CASSLAWTSGGKTYEQYF
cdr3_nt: TGTGCCAGCAGCTTAGCATGGACTAGCGGGGGCAAAACCTACGAGCAGTACTTC

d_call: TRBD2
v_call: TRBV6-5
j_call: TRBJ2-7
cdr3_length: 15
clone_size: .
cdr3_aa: CASSPTSGGPYEQYF
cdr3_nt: TGTGCCAGCAGTCCTACTAGCGGGGGACCCTACGAGCAGTACTTC

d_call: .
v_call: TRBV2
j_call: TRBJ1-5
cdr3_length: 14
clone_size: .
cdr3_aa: CASTPYRVNQPQHF
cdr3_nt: TGTGCCAGCACCCCTTACAGGGTCAATCAGCCCCAGCATTTT

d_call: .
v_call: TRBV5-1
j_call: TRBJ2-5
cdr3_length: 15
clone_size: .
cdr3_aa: CASSSDKGLGETQYF
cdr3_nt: TGCGCCAGCAGTTCGGACAAGGGGCTGGGGGAGACCCAGTACTTC

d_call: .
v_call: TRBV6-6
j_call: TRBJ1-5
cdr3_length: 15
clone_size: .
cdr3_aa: CASSLYRGANQPQHF
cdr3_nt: TGTGCCAGCAGCTTATACCGGGGGGCTAATCAGCCCCAGCATTTT

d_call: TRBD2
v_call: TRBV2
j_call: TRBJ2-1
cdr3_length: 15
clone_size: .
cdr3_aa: CASPTSGGATNEQFF
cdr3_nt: TGTGCCAGCCCCACCTCGGGGGGGGCCACCAATGAGCAGTTCTTC

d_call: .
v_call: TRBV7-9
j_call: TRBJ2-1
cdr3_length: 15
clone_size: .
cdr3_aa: CASSLRGESSNEQFF
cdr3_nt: TGTGCCAGCAGCTTACGGGGAGAGAGTTCCAATGAGCAGTTCTTC

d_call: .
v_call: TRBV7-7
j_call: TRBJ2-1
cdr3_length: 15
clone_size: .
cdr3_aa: CASSLVASDYNEQFF
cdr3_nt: TGTGCCAGCAGCTTAGTGGCTAGCGATTACAATGAGCAGTTCTTC

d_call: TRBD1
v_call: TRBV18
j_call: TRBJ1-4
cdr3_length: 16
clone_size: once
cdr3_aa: CASSPGTVATNEKLFF
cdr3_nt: TGTGCCAGCTCACCGGGGACAGTTGCAACTAATGAAAAACTGTTTTTT

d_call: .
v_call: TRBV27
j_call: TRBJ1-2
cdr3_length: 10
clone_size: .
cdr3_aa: CASIYYGYPF
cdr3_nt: TGTGCCAGCATATACTATGGCTACCCCTTC

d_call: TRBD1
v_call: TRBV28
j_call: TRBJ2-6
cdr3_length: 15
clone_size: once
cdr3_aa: CASSGDRAGANVLTF
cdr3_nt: TGTGCCAGCAGTGGTGACAGGGCTGGGGCCAACGTCCTGACTTTC

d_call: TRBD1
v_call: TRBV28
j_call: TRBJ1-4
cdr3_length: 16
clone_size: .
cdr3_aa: CASSPRDSPTNEKLFF
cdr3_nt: TGTGCCAGCAGTCCGCGGGACAGTCCAACTAATGAAAAACTGTTTTTT

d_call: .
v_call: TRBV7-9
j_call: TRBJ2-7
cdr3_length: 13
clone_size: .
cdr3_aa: CASSPDRGNEQYF
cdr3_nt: TGTGCCAGCAGCCCCGATCGAGGGAACGAGCAGTACTTC

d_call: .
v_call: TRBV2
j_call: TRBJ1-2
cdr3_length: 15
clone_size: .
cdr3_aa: CASSEGQAINYGYTF
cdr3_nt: TGTGCCAGCAGTGAAGGACAGGCTATTAACTATGGCTACACCTTC

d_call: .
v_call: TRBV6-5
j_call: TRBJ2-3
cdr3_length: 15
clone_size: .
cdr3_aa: CASAVDRTYTDTQYF
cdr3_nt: TGTGCCAGCGCCGTTGACAGGACCTACACAGATACGCAGTATTTT

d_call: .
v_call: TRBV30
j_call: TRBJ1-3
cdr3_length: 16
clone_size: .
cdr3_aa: CAWSAHVRLSGNTIYF
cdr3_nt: TGTGCCTGGAGTGCACATGTGCGGCTCTCTGGAAACACCATATATTTT

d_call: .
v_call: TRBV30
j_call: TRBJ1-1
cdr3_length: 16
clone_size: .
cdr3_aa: CAWSASYRVLGTEAFF
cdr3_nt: TGTGCCTGGAGTGCCTCATACAGGGTACTGGGCACTGAAGCTTTCTTT

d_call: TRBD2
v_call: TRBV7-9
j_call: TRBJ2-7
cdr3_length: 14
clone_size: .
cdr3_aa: CASSLELAGGLTHF
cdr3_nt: TGTGCCAGCAGCTTAGAACTAGCGGGGGGGCTAACACACTTC

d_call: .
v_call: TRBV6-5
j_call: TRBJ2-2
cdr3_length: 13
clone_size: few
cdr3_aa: CASSPGVAGELFF
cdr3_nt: TGTGCCAGCAGCCCAGGTGTGGCCGGGGAGCTGTTTTTT

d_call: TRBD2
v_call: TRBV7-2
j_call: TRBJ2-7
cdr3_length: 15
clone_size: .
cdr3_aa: CASSFLAGGVYEQYF
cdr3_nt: TGTGCCAGCAGCTTTCTAGCGGGGGGTGTGTACGAGCAGTACTTC

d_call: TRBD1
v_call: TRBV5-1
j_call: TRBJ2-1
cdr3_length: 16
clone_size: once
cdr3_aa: CASSEGQGTAYNEQFF
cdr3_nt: TGCGCCAGCAGCGAAGGACAGGGTACAGCCTACAATGAGCAGTTCTTC

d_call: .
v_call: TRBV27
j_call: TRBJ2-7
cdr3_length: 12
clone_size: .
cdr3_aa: CASSPGSYEQYF
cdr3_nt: TGTGCCAGCAGTCCCGGGAGCTACGAGCAGTACTTC

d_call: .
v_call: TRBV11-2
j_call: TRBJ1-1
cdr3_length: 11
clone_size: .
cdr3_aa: CASSSQGEAFF
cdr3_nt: TGTGCCAGCAGCTCCCAGGGAGAAGCTTTCTTT

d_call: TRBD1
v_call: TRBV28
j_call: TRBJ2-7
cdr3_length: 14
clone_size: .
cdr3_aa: CASTPGTGLSEQYF
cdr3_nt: TGTGCCAGCACTCCCGGGACAGGGTTGAGCGAGCAGTACTTC